The 29 T cell receptor beta chains below come from one sample, sequenced in a study of CD8 T cell repertoires and HIV-1 epitope variants. The method was immunoSEQ multiplex PCR; TCRdb's version includes in-frame clones alone and lacks a portion of them. The repertoire holds about 90,000 clones, with roughly four fifths as singletons. Sequenced material: uncultured baseline CD8+ T cells from peripheral blood mononuclear cells (PBMCs). Every receptor here comes from a male donor with HIV.

The genes are TRBV5-1 and TRBJ1-4; D is unclear. The V end was cut by 0 bases, the J end by 3 bases, with 9 bases between. This CDR3 has 15 residues. The germline gives CDR1 SGHRS, CDR2 YFSETQ. CDR3 sequence (DNA): TGCGCCAGCAGCTTGGCCAGTACAGCTAATGAAAAACTGTTTTTT. As protein: CASSLASTANEKLFF.

CDR3 amino acids: CASSYVGHEQYF. The CDR3 DNA is TGTGCCAGCAGTTACGTTGGGCACGAGCAGTACTTC. The J gene is TRBJ2-7, the V gene TRBV6-6; no definite D call. The length of the CDR3 is 12 residues. Trimming shortened V by 2 bases and J by 5 bases, and 7 bases separated the two germline ends. Germline values: CDR1 MNHNY, CDR2 SVGAGI (reference sequence).

The chain combines TRBV18 with TRBJ1-3; the D is unclear. The V and J ends lost 5 bases and 4 bases respectively, with 9 bases between them. The length of the CDR3 is 13 residues. The V gene's germline CDR1 is KGHSH and CDR2 LQKENI. The CDR3 coding sequence is TGTGCCAGCTCAGGGTCCCCCGGAAACACCATATATTTT. It translates to CASSGSPGNTIYF.

CDR3 sequence (DNA): TGTGCCAGCAGCGTAGGGCAGGAGGGAAACACCATATATTTT. Translation gives CASSVGQEGNTIYF. The rearrangement uses TRBV9 and TRBJ1-3; D uncertain. Germline-derived CDR1 and CDR2 are SGDLS and YYNGEE. This CDR3 comprises 14 residues. V was pared by 0 bases and J by 4 bases, with 8 bases between.

The rearrangement uses TRBV4-3 and TRBJ1-6; weak D call: TRBD1 (5 bases). Germline V gene data show CDR1 as LGHNA and CDR2 as YSLEER. The CDR3 extends over 16 amino acids. Trimming cost V 0 bases and J 7 bases, with 13 bases left between them. The CDR3 DNA follows: TGCGCCAGCAGCCAAGATACAGGACAATGGAATTCACCCCTCCACTTT. Protein product: CASSQDTGQWNSPLHF.

This clone was seen ten or more times. This chain links TRBV7-9 with TRBJ2-1; 10 bases fit TRBD2. Per the germline V gene, CDR1 is SEHNR and CDR2 is FQNEAQ (reference sequence). V lost 5 bases and J lost 1; bases outside the gene matches: 2. CDR3 size: 15 residues. CDR3 sequence: CASSGTSESYNEQFF. The CDR3 DNA reads as TGTGCCAGCAGCGGGACTAGCGAGTCCTACAATGAGCAGTTCTTC. Full variable domain (outside the CDR3, taken from reference TRBV7-9 and TRBJ2-1): DTGVSQNPRHKITKRGQNVTFRCDPISEHNRLYWYRQTLGQGPEFLTYFQNEAQLEKSRLLSDRFSAERPKGSFSTLEIQRTEQGDSAMYLCASSGTSESYNEQFFGPGTRLTVL.

This clone occurred a few times. The chain combines TRBV28 with TRBJ2-4; perhaps D is TRBD1 or TRBD2 (5 bases each). CDR3 length equals 14 residues. Per germline, CDR1 MDHEN and CDR2 SYDVKM. V was pared by 5 bases and J by 8 bases, with 16 bases between. The CDR3 protein is CASSPPPGRDIQYF. The CDR3 region has the DNA TGTGCCAGCAGTCCACCCCCGGGACGAGACATTCAGTACTTC.

The count of this clone is one. The CDR3: CASSSQGSTNEKLFF. The CDR3 coding sequence is TGCGCCAGCAGCTCCCAGGGGAGCACTAATGAAAAACTGTTTTTT. The chain carries TRBV5-1 and TRBJ1-4, with a possible D match to TRBD1 (6 bases). Between the trimmed V and J ends, which lost 3 bases and 2 bases, there was a span of 11 bases. The CDR3 spans 15 residues. Looked up from germline, CDR1 is SGHRS and CDR2 is YFSETQ.

This chain joins TRBV5-1 and TRBJ1-3, with 7 bases fitting TRBD1. CDR3 size: 18 residues. CDR1 is SGHRS, CDR2 YFSETQ, per germline. Germline trimming cut 0 bases from V and 0 bases from J; bases unmatched to any gene: 9. The CDR3 DNA follows: TGCGCCAGCAGCTTGGGTACGGGACAGACCTACTCTGGAAACACCATATATTTT. Its protein is CASSLGTGQTYSGNTIYF.

This clone was observed once. The chain uses TRBV28 and TRBJ1-2; 8 nucleotides agree with TRBD1. The length of the CDR3 is 15 residues. The germline gives CDR1 MDHEN, CDR2 SYDVKM. Losses at the gene ends were 8 bases for V and 8 bases for J; bases not matched to a gene: 16. The CDR3, as DNA: TGTGCCAGCGCATTTGCAAGTCAGGGGGCTTGGGGCTACACCTTC. This encodes CASAFASQGAWGYTF.

The J gene is TRBJ1-3, the V gene TRBV5-1, with D possibly matching TRBD1 (5 bases). The length of the CDR3 is 13 residues. V lost 7 bases and J 2 bases, leaving 10 bases between the germline ends. Germline lookup yields CDR1 SGHRS and CDR2 YFSETQ. The CDR3 bases are TGCGCCAGCGGGGGAGTAACTGGAAACACCATATATTTT. Its translation is CASGGVTGNTIYF. Full variable domain (rest looked up from reference TRBV5-1 and TRBJ1-3): KAGVTQTPRYLIKTRGQQVTLSCSPISGHRSVSWYQQTPGQGLQFLFEYFSETQRNKGNFPGRFSGRQFSNSRSEMNVSTLELGDSALYLCASGGVTGNTIYFGEGSWLTVV.

The J gene is TRBJ2-7, the V gene TRBV4-1; 7 positions match TRBD2. The CDR3 spans 16 residues. From germline, CDR1 is MGHRA and CDR2 YSYEKL. V gave up 1 base and J gave up 0 bases; unmatched junction bases: 6. The CDR3 loop is CASSQGGSGASYEQYF. The CDR3 DNA follows: TGCGCCAGCAGCCAAGGGGGGAGCGGGGCCTCCTACGAGCAGTACTTC.

The rearrangement links TRBV27 to TRBJ1-4; unclear D gene. V lost 3 bases, J lost 6 bases, and 8 bases lay in between. CDR3 length: 13 amino acids. Germline V gene data show CDR1 as MNHEY and CDR2 as SMNVEV (reference sequence). The CDR3 sequence: CASSLELDEKLFF. For the CDR3, the DNA is TGTGCCAGCAGTTTGGAACTCGATGAAAAACTGTTTTTT.

This clone was found a few times. This chain links TRBV5-1 with TRBJ1-6; D gene ambiguous. The CDR3 totals 16 residues. Trimming removed 0 bases at V and 0 bases at J, with 7 bases between. Germline V gene data show CDR1 as SGHRS and CDR2 as YFSETQ. CDR3 coding DNA: TGCGCCAGCAGCTTGGATAGTCGCTCCTATAATTCACCCCTCCACTTT. Translation: CASSLDSRSYNSPLHF. The whole variable domain, remainder taken from reference TRBV5-1 and TRBJ1-6, is KAGVTQTPRYLIKTRGQQVTLSCSPISGHRSVSWYQQTPGQGLQFLFEYFSETQRNKGNFPGRFSGRQFSNSRSEMNVSTLELGDSALYLCASSLDSRSYNSPLHFGNGTRLTVT.

This clone occurred many times. This chain uses TRBV4-3 with TRBJ2-7; no clear D gene. The CDR3 contains 13 residues. The germline V and J ends were trimmed by 2 bases and 4 bases, with 9 bases remaining between them. The germline gives CDR1 LGHNA, CDR2 YSLEER. This chain's CDR3 is CASSQFAEYEQYF. In DNA, the CDR3 is TGCGCCAGCAGCCAATTTGCAGAGTACGAGCAGTACTTC.

V gene TRBV7-8 combines with J gene TRBJ2-5; 10 bases are a match to TRBD2. V lost 5 bases, J lost 5 bases, and 8 bases stayed unmatched. This CDR3 is 15 amino acids long. Germline loops: CDR1 SGHVS, CDR2 FQNEAQ. The CDR3 spells CASSPGTSEGETQYF. For the CDR3, the DNA is TGTGCCAGCAGCCCCGGGACTAGCGAGGGGGAGACCCAGTACTTC.

This clone was found a few times. The chain uses TRBV7-9 and TRBJ2-7; D is unresolved. Germline CDR1 SEHNR, CDR2 FQNEAQ (reference sequence). This CDR3 spans 13 amino acids. Deletions cut 0 bases from V and 4 bases from J, with 7 bases between. The CDR3 sequence is CASSLAYKYEQYF. CDR3 bases: TGTGCCAGCAGCTTAGCTTACAAGTACGAGCAGTACTTC. The entire variable domain, with the rest obtained from reference TRBV7-9 and TRBJ2-7, is as follows: DTGVSQNPRHKITKRGQNVTFRCDPISEHNRLYWYRQTLGQGPEFLTYFQNEAQLEKSRLLSDRFSAERPKGSFSTLEIQRTEQGDSAMYLCASSLAYKYEQYFGPGTRLTVT.

This chain connects TRBV19 to TRBJ2-5, with 9 bases aligning to TRBD2. The V segment lost 8 bases and the J segment 5 bases; nucleotides outside the gene matches: 9. Germline CDR1 and CDR2: LNHDA and SQIVND (reference sequence). CDR3 length: 14 amino acids. CDR3 nucleotides: TGTGCCAGTGGGTTAGCGGGGGCTCCGGAGACCCAGTACTTC. Protein sequence: CASGLAGAPETQYF.

V is TRBV5-6 and J is TRBJ2-5; 8 nucleotides match TRBD2. Germline loops: CDR1 SGHDT, CDR2 YYEEEE. The CDR3 covers 14 residues. V trimming: 4 bases; J trimming: 4 bases; junction bases outside the gene matches: 6. CDR3 region: CASSAIAGSETQYF. CDR3 nucleotides: TGTGCCAGCAGCGCCATAGCGGGATCAGAGACCCAGTACTTC.

V usage is TRBV29-1 and J usage is TRBJ1-1, with D perhaps TRBD1 (5 bases). This CDR3 has 14 residues. Germline V CDR1 and CDR2: SQVTM, ANQGSEA. V shed 6 bases and J shed 0 bases, with 14 bases lying between them. The CDR3 spells CSVAGTGMNTEAFF. The CDR3 DNA follows: TGCAGCGTAGCAGGGACGGGGATGAACACTGAAGCTTTCTTT. The entire variable domain, with the rest obtained from reference TRBV29-1 and TRBJ1-1, is as follows: SAVISQKPSRDICQRGTSLTIQCQVDSQVTMMFWYRQQPGQSLTLIATANQGSEATYESGFVIDKFPISRPNLTFSTLTVSNMSPEDSSIYLCSVAGTGMNTEAFFGQGTRLTVV.

This chain connects TRBV2 to TRBJ1-2; D call uncertain. Germline-derived CDR1 and CDR2 are SNHLY and FYNNEI. This CDR3 spans 10 amino acids. V was clipped by 4 bases and J by 10 bases, with 7 bases between them. The CDR3 region is CASSGAVYTF. DNA for the CDR3: TGTGCCAGCAGTGGCGCGGTCTACACCTTC.

This sequence joins TRBV29-1 and TRBJ2-7; 8 positions match TRBD1. The length of the CDR3 is 12 residues. The V gene's germline CDR1 is SQVTM and CDR2 ANQGSEA. V lost 7 bases, J lost 5 bases, and 7 bases stayed unmatched. The CDR3 is CSATGGVDEQYF. The CDR3 region has the DNA TGCAGCGCTACAGGGGGAGTCGACGAGCAGTACTTC.

J is TRBJ2-5 and V is TRBV28, with 8 bases identical to TRBD2. The V gene's germline CDR1 is MDHEN and CDR2 SYDVKM. This CDR3 is 15 amino acids long. The V and J ends lost 4 bases and 2 bases, in that order; junction bases with no gene match: 6. CDR3 loop: CASSYTSGGQETQYF. The DNA of the CDR3 is TGTGCCAGCAGTTACACTAGCGGAGGACAAGAGACCCAGTACTTC.

This clone came up a few times. The chain couples TRBV7-2 to TRBJ2-4; TRBD2 matches 9 bases. The CDR3 is 16 amino acids. V dropped 2 bases and J dropped 1; count of bases not matched to a gene: 3. The germline V gene has CDR1 SGHTA and CDR2 FQGNSA. As DNA, the CDR3 is TGTGCCAGCAGCTTAAACAGCGGGAGGGCCAAAAACATTCAGTACTTC. Encoded protein: CASSLNSGRAKNIQYF.

This clone came up a few times. The J gene is TRBJ2-5, the V gene TRBV27, with D perhaps matching TRBD2 (6 bases). Germline CDR1 reads MNHEY; CDR2 reads SMNVEV (reference sequence). This CDR3 is 14 amino acids long. V dropped 3 bases and J dropped 5 bases, with 13 bases sitting between them. CDR3 residues: CASSFAEGRETQYF. The CDR3 nucleotides are TGTGCCAGCAGTTTTGCTGAGGGGAGGGAGACCCAGTACTTC.

CDR3 sequence: CASSMGLGTQHF. For the CDR3, the DNA is TGTGCCAGTAGTATGGGCTTGGGGACCCAGCATTTT. This sequence joins TRBV19 and TRBJ1-5; D gene uncertain. Deletions cut 3 bases from V and 11 bases from J, with 11 bases between. Germline CDR1 and CDR2: LNHDA and SQIVND (reference sequence). The CDR3 covers 12 residues.

Points on this clone: One end of the junction varies from germline; a read error may be responsible. The CDR3 sequence: CASSLLQGNEQFF. As DNA, the CDR3 is TGTGCTAGCAGCTTACTCCAGGGCAATGAGCAGTTCTTC. The V gene is TRBV7-7, the J gene TRBJ2-1, with D possibly being TRBD1 (5 bases). The germline gives CDR1 SSHAT, CDR2 FNYEAQ (reference sequence). This CDR3 spans 13 amino acids.

The V call is TRBV30, the J call TRBJ2-3; 8 positions match TRBD2. Germline assignment: CDR1 GTSNPN and CDR2 SVGIG (reference sequence). The CDR3 totals 14 residues. The J segment lost 4 bases and the V segment lost 4 bases, leaving 7 bases of the junction unmatched. The CDR3 here is CAWTHSGVADTQYF. The CDR3 region has the DNA TGTGCCTGGACTCATAGCGGGGTTGCAGATACGCAGTATTTT.

The rearrangement links TRBV28 to TRBJ2-7, with 7 bases aligning to TRBD1. V was pared by 2 bases and J by 5 bases, with 6 bases of the junction left unmatched. Germline V gives CDR1 MDHEN, CDR2 SYDVKM. This CDR3 spans 14 amino acids. The CDR3 spells CASSLVYRGNEQYF. The CDR3 DNA is TGTGCCAGCAGTTTAGTCTACAGGGGTAACGAGCAGTACTTC.